This TCR beta chain was recorded in a study of PD-1 blockade in mismatch repair-deficient tumors. A few pembrolizumab responders had their TCRs sequenced. A remark on this clone: Its antigen remains unknown.

CDR3 length: 18 amino acids. CDR1 is SGHDT, CDR2 YYEEEE, per germline. V shed 4 bases, J shed 0 bases, and the junction held 8 bases outside the gene matches. Measured with immunoSEQ multiplex PCR; TCRdb has only the in-frame clones, and not every one. The table records about 51,000 clones, approximately 78% of them present only once. General observations from the study: Tumor-resident clones, often absent from pretreatment blood, expanded after pembrolizumab and then contracted.

The sequences come from peripheral blood, collected 4 weeks after starting pembrolizumab. This rearrangement joins TRBV5-6 to TRBJ2-6, with TRBD1 matching over 9 bases. This TCR was recovered from an adult with mismatch repair-deficient cancer. The CDR3 nucleotides are TGTGCCAGCAGCCAAACGGGGACAGGGTTCTCTGGGGCCAACGTCCTGACTTTC. This encodes CASSQTGTGFSGANVLTF.